This T cell receptor beta chain derives from a study of cytomegalovirus exposure and HLA in healthy donors. Overall study context: Of all 400 or so donors who were genotyped, about 84% belonged to the Caucasian-associated ancestry cluster.

Findings of the study overall: What TCR beta sequences reportedly achieved was accurate prediction of HLA-A and HLA-B alleles in most subjects.

V was pared by 7 bases and J by 1 base, with 7 bases between. The germline V gene encodes CDR1 MNHEY and CDR2 SVGAGI. The CDR3 has 13 residues. Amplification used 60 Vbeta primers and 13 Jbeta primers. Method: immunoSEQ multiplex PCR; TCRdb's copy keeps in-frame clones and lacks some. The sample lists approximately 180,000 clones, nearly 80% occurring once. Worth noting for this clone: Its specificity is unknown.

The chain couples TRBV6-5 to TRBJ2-2; tentative D call: TRBD1 (6 bases). Material for sequencing was PBMCs. This clonotype was sampled from a man aged 40-55 years in good health and CMV-seropositive. The CDR3 loop is CASTQGNTGELFF. The CDR3 DNA sequence: TGTGCCAGCACACAGGGGAACACCGGGGAGCTGTTTTTT.